This TCR beta chain was found in a study of shared clonotypes between healthy human individuals. Findings and caveats of the study: Clonotype sharing among donors, it was expected, would be affected by sequencing depth. Large sequencing depth failed to make sorted-subset sequencing complete, rarefaction showed.

Trimming removed 1 base from V and 4 bases from J, with 13 bases in between. The CDR3 consists of 15 residues. Germline values: CDR1 SEHNR, CDR2 FQNEAQ (reference sequence). Comments on this clone: Its antigen is unidentified.

The genomic DNA of each subset was split evenly across several immunoSEQ plates. Profiled with immunoSEQ multiplex PCR; TCRdb holds only in-frame clones, not every one. The sample holds approximately 2.5 million clones; over 85% are singletons and the top ten take roughly 0.14%. The sequenced sample was naive CD4+ T cells sorted from blood. Subset described: CD45RA+ positively selected. The V call is TRBV7-9, the J call TRBJ2-5, with a possible D match to TRBD1 (5 bases). This TCR was recovered from a man aged 18 to 35 in good health. CDR3 nucleotides: TGTGCCAGCAGCTTAGAAGGGGTCAGGCTAGAGACCCAGTACTTC. Protein: CASSLEGVRLETQYF.